This is a list of T cell receptor beta chains from one sample in a study of shared clonotypes between healthy human individuals. Libraries were prepared by immunoSEQ multiplex PCR; TCRdb keeps only in-frame clonotypes and omits some of them. The sample has just over 2,000,000 clones; about 95% are singletons. The sequenced sample was naive CD8+ T cells sorted from blood. Source of these receptors: a young man in good health. Each CDR3 is given with its conserved first and last residue. The order of the fields is V gene, J gene, CDR3 protein.

TRBV27	TRBJ2-7	CASSSNLKPYEQYF
TRBV9	TRBJ2-1	CASSGGTGAGHNEQFF
TRBV7-9	TRBJ2-1	CASSLPHGREYYNEQFF
TRBV5-6	TRBJ1-4	CASSLGSLGQHNEKLFF
TRBV28	TRBJ2-7	CASSLDGAYEQYF
TRBV9	TRBJ1-4	CASSVSRAGEKLFF
TRBV6-5	TRBJ2-1	CASSYGTGGRDEQFF
TRBV28	TRBJ2-5	CASSLSPWETQYF
TRBV6-1	TRBJ2-7	CASSEVAGPSYEQYF
TRBV27	TRBJ2-2	CASRAFGGANTGELFF
TRBV7-9	TRBJ2-3	CASSQILAGGPTDTQYF
TRBV2	TRBJ1-6	CASSENSPLHF
TRBV9	TRBJ2-3	CASSLSGTDTQYF
TRBV10-2	TRBJ2-7	CASSVRGSYEQYF
TRBV7-6	TRBJ1-1	CASSLDRTGPTEAFF
TRBV27	TRBJ2-1	CATTEGGPYNEQFF
TRBV13	TRBJ1-1	CASRLGPTEAFF
TRBV7-9	TRBJ1-2	CASGTGENYGYTF
TRBV27	TRBJ1-4	CASRSRDSPTNEKLFF
TRBV7-9	TRBJ2-5	CASITTSGEYQETQYF
TRBV7-8	TRBJ2-1	CASSLGGPYIGFF
TRBV7-2	TRBJ2-2	CASRIGRANTGELFF
TRBV2	TRBJ2-4	CASSEVSNIQYF
TRBV28	TRBJ1-2	CASSLVGGPSLYYGYTF
TRBV7-6	TRBJ1-2	CASSRGQTTNGYTF
TRBV5-4	TRBJ2-3	CASSRLTTSTDTQYF